Following are 10 T cell receptor beta chains from one sample sequenced in a study of follicular helper T cells after annual influenza vaccination. Documented time point: 2014-2015 season, pre-vaccination. TCRdb's table, derived via immunoSEQ multiplex PCR, lists solely in-frame clones and lacks some. The sample includes about 14,000 clones, 84% of them seen just once. Sequenced material: CXCR5- memory CD4+ T cells sorted from blood, taken on the day of influenza vaccination. The source is an adult who received the influenza vaccine.

This clone was counted a single time. The sample contains more than one DNA sequence encoding this CDR3. The J gene is TRBJ1-6, the V gene TRBV2; a possible D gene is TRBD1 (6 bases). The CDR3 totals 14 residues. Trimming shortened V by 6 bases and J by 10 bases, and 16 bases separated the two germline ends. CDR1 SNHLY and CDR2 FYNNEI come from the germline V gene. CDR3 loop: CASRGEGEGSPLHF. DNA of the CDR3: TGTGCCAGCAGGGGGGAGGGGGAGGGGTCACCCCTCCACTTT.

In its sample, this clone was seen once. The genes are TRBV11-2 and TRBJ2-5; 10 nucleotides align to TRBD1. CDR3 size: 17 residues. Germline V gene data show CDR1 as SGHAT and CDR2 as FQNNGV. The ends lost 4 bases at V and 0 bases at J; junction bases unmatched: 8. CDR3 nucleotide sequence: TGTGCCAGCAGCTCGCGGGGACAGGGGCTGTACCAAGAGACCCAGTACTTC. Translation gives CASSSRGQGLYQETQYF.

V usage is TRBV4-3 and J usage is TRBJ2-5, with TRBD2 as a possible D gene (5 bases). CDR1 and CDR2 (germline): LGHNA, YSLEER. V lost 1 base, J lost 2 bases, and 14 bases lay in between. The CDR3 consists of 16 residues. The CDR3 is CASSQGIGLSQETQYF. The CDR3 bases are TGCGCCAGCAGCCAAGGTATAGGACTTTCACAAGAGACCCAGTACTTC.

V is TRBV7-9 and J is TRBJ1-2; D gene ambiguous. The CDR3 runs to 13 residues. Germline V gene data show CDR1 as SEHNR and CDR2 as FQNEAQ (reference sequence). Trimming left V 11 bases short and J 8 bases short, with 21 bases between. Here the CDR3 DNA reads TGTGCCTCCAGACTTCCGGGTTCGGGCGGCTACACCTTC. Translating gives CASRLPGSGGYTF. The whole variable domain, filled in from reference TRBV7-9 and TRBJ1-2, reads DTGVSQNPRHKITKRGQNVTFRCDPISEHNRLYWYRQTLGQGPEFLTYFQNEAQLEKSRLLSDRFSAERPKGSFSTLEIQRTEQGDSAMYLCASRLPGSGGYTFGSGTRLTVV.

This chain uses TRBV27 with TRBJ1-1, with TRBD1 identical over 8 bases. Germline V gene lookup returns CDR1 MNHEY and CDR2 SMNVEV (reference sequence). CDR3 length: 16 amino acids. The trim removed 4 bases at V and 1 base at J, leaving 8 bases unmatched. DNA of the CDR3: TGTGCCAGCAGTTCCAACAGGGGGAGAAGGAACACTGAAGCTTTCTTT. Its protein product is CASSSNRGRRNTEAFF.

This chain joins TRBV5-1 and TRBJ2-5; 10 bases agree with TRBD1. CDR1 is SGHRS and CDR2 is YFSETQ in the germline V gene. The CDR3 is 17 residues long. The trim removed 2 bases at V and 5 bases at J, leaving 12 bases unmatched. Here the CDR3 DNA reads TGCGCCAGCAGCTTTAAGACAGGGGGCCTCGATTTTGAGACCCAGTACTTC. It is translated as CASSFKTGGLDFETQYF. Complete variable domain (other parts from reference TRBV5-1 and TRBJ2-5): KAGVTQTPRYLIKTRGQQVTLSCSPISGHRSVSWYQQTPGQGLQFLFEYFSETQRNKGNFPGRFSGRQFSNSRSEMNVSTLELGDSALYLCASSFKTGGLDFETQYFGPGTRLLVL.

DNA for the CDR3: TGTGCCAGCACGATCCAGGGGGCGAATGGCTACACCTTC. This codes for CASTIQGANGYTF. The genes are TRBV2 and TRBJ1-2, with 8 bases aligning to TRBD1. The J segment lost 6 bases and the V segment lost 7 bases, leaving 7 bases of the junction unmatched. The CDR3 is 13 amino acids. CDR1 is SNHLY, CDR2 FYNNEI, per germline.

The gene calls are TRBV11-2 and TRBJ2-1; TRBD2 matches at 7 bases. Germline CDR1 reads SGHAT; CDR2 reads FQNNGV. There are 15 residues in the CDR3. The V segment lost 3 bases and the J segment 2 bases; nucleotides outside the gene matches: 4. The CDR3: CASSLTSLAYNEQFF. The CDR3 bases are TGTGCCAGCAGCTTGACTAGCTTGGCCTACAATGAGCAGTTCTTC.

V and J are TRBV5-8 and TRBJ1-4, with TRBD1 matching 8 bases. The CDR3 is 14 residues long. The germline V gene encodes CDR1 SGHTS and CDR2 YDEGEE. V was clipped by 1 base and J by 8 bases; unmatched bases: 4. In DNA form, the CDR3 reads TGTGCCAGCAGCTTGCCCGGACAGGGAGAAAAACTGTTTTTT. The encoded protein is CASSLPGQGEKLFF. Drawing the rest from reference TRBV5-8 and TRBJ1-4, the complete variable domain is EAGVTQSPTHLIKTRGQQATLRCSPISGHTSVYWYQQALGLGLQFLLWYDEGEERNRGNFPPRFSGRQFPNYSSELNVNALELEDSALYLCASSLPGQGEKLFFGSGTQLSVL.

This clone turned up a few times. The chain is built from TRBV6-1 and TRBJ2-7; 11 positions match TRBD2. CDR3 size: 12 residues. J lost 12 bases, V lost 6 bases, and 7 bases had no gene match. Germline V CDR1 and CDR2: MNHNS, SASEGT. The DNA of the CDR3 is TGTGCCAGCAGAATACGGGGACTAGCGGCGTACTTC. Translated: CASRIRGLAAYF.